Reported below is one T cell receptor (beta chain). No antigen is known for it. V lost 0 bases, J lost 8 bases, and 15 bases lay in between. Germline V lookup: CDR1 SGHRS, CDR2 YFSETQ. This CDR3 contains 16 residues. The data derive from a study of shared clonotypes between healthy human individuals. Study-level background: Three plates each covered CD4 naive and memory; CD8 naive two, CD8 memory one.

Study results and limitations: Donors were few, which limited the genetic and exposure-history diversity represented.

The material for each subset, its genomic DNA, was split evenly across several immunoSEQ plates. Approximately 220 ng DNA, about 28,000 T cell genomes, went into each sorted-subset replicate PCR. Produced via immunoSEQ multiplex PCR; TCRdb's table is partial and in-frame only. The sample shows 2 million to 2.5 million clones, about 94% of them seen only once. The source material was naive CD4+ T cells sorted from blood. Subset noted: CD45RA+ positively selected. The receptor comes from a man between 18 and 29 years old in good health. The chain joins TRBV5-1 to TRBJ1-6, with D hard to call. This CDR3 is CASSLAVGTGDSPLHF. The DNA of the CDR3 is TGCGCCAGCAGCTTGGCGGTCGGTACGGGTGATTCACCCCTCCACTTT.